This T cell receptor (beta chain) was obtained from a study of beta chain features in type 1 diabetes. The CDR3 totals 14 residues. The germline CDR1 and CDR2 sequences are SEHNR and FQNEAQ (reference sequence). V was cut by 1 base and J by 7 bases, with 13 bases left in between. Expressed TCRB transcripts were sequenced after all isolated RNA was converted to cDNA. Here immunoSEQ multiplex PCR was the method, and the copy in TCRdb shows in-frame clones only, minus some. The table lists more than 350,000 clones, around 10% of them singletons. This clone was seen a handful of times. The sequence was collected from a woman between 18 and 29 years old in good health. Material: naive CD4+ T cells from blood. The chain recombines TRBV7-9 with TRBJ1-2; D remains unclear. The CDR3 spells CASSLGPDRGGYTF. CDR3 DNA sequence: TGTGCCAGCAGCTTAGGCCCCGACCGCGGTGGCTACACCTTC.